The sequence of this T cell receptor (beta chain) was determined in a study of OX40 agonist ivuxolimab in advanced cancers. The study's findings and limits: The expanded peripheral T cells' antigen specificity was not determined. Also present in some nonresponders was a low level of normalized T-cell clonal expansion. Blood T cells, both CD4+ and CD8+, expanded clonally by week 6 at 0.1 to 3.0 mg/kg.

Generated by immunoSEQ multiplex PCR, the TCRdb table keeps only in-frame clones and is missing some. Of about 20,000 clones listed, approximately 83% were seen once; the top ten hold 35% to 50%. Trimming took off 7 bases at V and 7 bases at J, with 5 bases between the two ends. The CDR3 totals 10 residues. Germline V gives CDR1 MNHNY, CDR2 SVGAGI (reference sequence). Notes on this clone: The antigen is undetermined.

Enrollment shut out patients with autoimmune disease history or systemic immunosuppression. The chain carries TRBV6-6 and TRBJ1-5; D unclear. Sequencing was performed on CD4+ or CD8+ T cells sorted from blood, taken in a trial of the OX40 agonist ivuxolimab. The sequence derives from an adult with an advanced solid tumor such as melanoma, head and neck, liver or kidney cancer. This CDR3 is CASNRQPQHF. CDR3 in DNA: TGTGCCAGCAATAGGCAGCCCCAGCATTTT.